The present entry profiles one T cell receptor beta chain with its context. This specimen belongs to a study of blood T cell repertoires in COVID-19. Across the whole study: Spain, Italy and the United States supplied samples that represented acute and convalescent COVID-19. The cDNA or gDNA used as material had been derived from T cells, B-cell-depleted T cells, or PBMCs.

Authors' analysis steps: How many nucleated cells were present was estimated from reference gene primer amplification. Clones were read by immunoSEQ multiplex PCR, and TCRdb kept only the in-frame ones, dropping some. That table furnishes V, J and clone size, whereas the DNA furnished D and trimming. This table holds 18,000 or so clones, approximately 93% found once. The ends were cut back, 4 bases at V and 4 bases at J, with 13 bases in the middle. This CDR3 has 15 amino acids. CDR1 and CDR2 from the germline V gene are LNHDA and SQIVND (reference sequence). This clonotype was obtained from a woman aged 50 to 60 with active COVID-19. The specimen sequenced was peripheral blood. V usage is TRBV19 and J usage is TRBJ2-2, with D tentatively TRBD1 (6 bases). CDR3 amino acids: CASSSRGTGTGELFF. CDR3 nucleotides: TGTGCCAGTAGTAGTAGGGGGACGGGCACCGGGGAGCTGTTTTTT.